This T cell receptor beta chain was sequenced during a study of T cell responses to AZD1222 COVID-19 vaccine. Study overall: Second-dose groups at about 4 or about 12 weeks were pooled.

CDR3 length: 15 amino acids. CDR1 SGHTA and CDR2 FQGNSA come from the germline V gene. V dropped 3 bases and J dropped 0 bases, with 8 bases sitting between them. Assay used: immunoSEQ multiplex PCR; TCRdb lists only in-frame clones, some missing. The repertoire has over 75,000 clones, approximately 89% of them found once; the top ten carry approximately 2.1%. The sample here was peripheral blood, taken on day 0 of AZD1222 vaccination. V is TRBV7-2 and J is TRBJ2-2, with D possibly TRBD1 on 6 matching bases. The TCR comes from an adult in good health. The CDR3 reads CASSFRTANTGELFF. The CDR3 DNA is TGTGCCAGCAGCTTCCGGACAGCGAACACCGGGGAGCTGTTTTTT.